This T cell receptor (beta chain) was obtained from a study of blood T cells in healthy people across ages. Whole-study results and caveats: The authors considered diversity estimates from one million T cells to be underestimates.

A second roughly 7 to 12 cycle PCR used barcoded and J-beta primers. Each cDNA was tagged by a template-switch adaptor containing 12 random nucleotides. Via MiXCR, TCRdb re-called the 5' RACE reads, giving one row per CDR3 protein. The table lists more than 700,000 distinct CDR3 sequences, about 45% of them singletons. This clonotype turned up a few times. What it binds is not known. Deletions cut 3 bases from V and 0 bases from J, with 8 bases between. This CDR3 has 14 amino acids. Germline CDR1 is MDHEN and CDR2 is SYDVKM. The individuals who served as donors were healthy Caucasians living in Russia, aged roughly 6 to 100.

Sequenced material: blood. The TCR comes from a man older than 75 in good health. The chain is built from TRBV28 and TRBJ1-2, with D possibly being TRBD1 (5 bases). CDR3 sequence (DNA): TGTGCCAGCAGTTTGACAGTAGCTAACTATGGCTACACCTTC. Its translation is CASSLTVANYGYTF.